Below, 18 T cell receptor beta chains from the same sample are listed, as sequenced in a study of cytomegalovirus exposure and HLA in healthy donors. PCR employed 60 Vbeta and 13 Jbeta primers. Some clones are missing from TCRdb's copy, which holds only in-frame ones; the method was immunoSEQ multiplex PCR. The sample includes roughly 130,000 clones, 66% of them seen just once. Sequencing was done on a sample of PBMCs. These receptors all come from a man aged 18 to 30 in good health and CMV-seronegative.

V and J are TRBV28 and TRBJ1-2; TRBD1 might be the D (5 bases). V was trimmed by 6 bases and J by 7 bases, leaving 9 bases between them. This CDR3 has 11 amino acids. CDR1 is MDHEN, CDR2 SYDVKM, per germline. CDR3 loop: CASSAGGGYTF. DNA of the CDR3: TGTGCCAGCAGCGCCGGGGGTGGCTACACCTTC.

This clone showed up just a few times. V and J are TRBV9 and TRBJ2-7; TRBD2 matches 7 bases. This CDR3 spans 13 amino acids. The ends lost 0 bases at V and 6 bases at J; junction bases unmatched: 3. CDR1 is SGDLS, CDR2 YYNGEE, per germline. CDR3 region: CASSVVAGVEQYF. CDR3 DNA sequence: TGTGCCAGCAGCGTAGTAGCGGGCGTCGAGCAGTACTTC. The full variable domain, in which reference TRBV9 and TRBJ2-7 provide the parts outside the CDR3, is DSGVTQTPKHLITATGQRVTLRCSPRSGDLSVYWYQQSLDQGLQFLIQYYNGEERAKGNILERFSAQQFPDLHSELNLSSLELGDSALYFCASSVVAGVEQYFGPGTRLTVT.

The rearrangement links TRBV19 to TRBJ1-1; D is ambiguous. The V end lost 6 bases, the J end lost 5 bases, and 19 bases lay between the germline ends. CDR1 and CDR2 from the germline V gene are LNHDA and SQIVND (reference sequence). This CDR3 has 15 residues. CDR3 nucleotide sequence: TGTGCCAGTAGCGTCCCCCCCGGGAGGTGGACTGAAGCTTTCTTT. This sequence encodes CASSVPPGRWTEAFF. The full variable domain, with the rest looked up from reference TRBV19 and TRBJ1-1, is DGGITQSPKYLFRKEGQNVTLSCEQNLNHDAMYWYRQDPGQGLRLIYYSQIVNDFQKGDIAEGYSVSREKKESFPLTVTSAQKNPTAFYLCASSVPPGRWTEAFFGQGTRLTVV.

The chain has TRBV28 and TRBJ2-7; perhaps TRBD1 as D (6 bases). Germline-derived CDR1 and CDR2 are MDHEN and SYDVKM. The V end lost 4 bases, the J end lost 6 bases, and 16 bases lay between the germline ends. The CDR3 contains 14 residues. For the CDR3, the DNA is TGTGCCAGCAGTTCCTTGGACAGACGGGGCGAGCAGTACTTC. It encodes CASSSLDRRGEQYF.

The J gene is TRBJ1-5, the V gene TRBV30; 10 nucleotides align to TRBD1. The J segment lost 5 bases and the V segment lost 3 bases, leaving 7 bases of the junction unmatched. From germline, CDR1 is GTSNPN and CDR2 SVGIG (reference sequence). The CDR3 extends over 15 amino acids. CDR3 coding DNA: TGTGCCTGGAGCCTTCCCGGGACAGGGGATCAGCCCCAGCATTTT. Protein: CAWSLPGTGDQPQHF. Full variable domain (remainder filled in from reference TRBV30 and TRBJ1-5): SQTIHQWPATLVQPVGSPLSLECTVEGTSNPNLYWYRQAAGRGLQLLFYSVGIGQISSEVPQNLSASRPQDRQFILSSKKLLLSDSGFYLCAWSLPGTGDQPQHFGDGTRLSIL.

This chain links TRBV2 with TRBJ2-1; the match to TRBD2 covers 7 bases. V dropped 7 bases and J dropped 3; count of bases not matched to a gene: 12. The CDR3 is 16 amino acids. The germline V gene has CDR1 SNHLY and CDR2 FYNNEI. The CDR3 DNA sequence: TGTGCCAGCATCCCACCGGACGGGGGGTACTACAATGAGCAGTTCTTC. It specifies CASIPPDGGYYNEQFF.

The chain is built from TRBV4-2 and TRBJ2-7, with 8 bases identical to TRBD1. The CDR3 has 15 amino acids. J was trimmed by 7 bases and V by 3 bases; bases with no gene match: 11. The germline V gene encodes CDR1 LGHNA and CDR2 YNFKEQ. CDR3 sequence reads: CASSHAPDRVGEQYF. CDR3 bases: TGTGCCAGCAGCCATGCCCCGGACAGGGTGGGAGAGCAGTACTTC.

The chain combines TRBV11-2 with TRBJ1-1, with a possible D match to TRBD1 (6 bases). CDR1 SGHAT and CDR2 FQNNGV come from the germline V gene. Trimming left V 6 bases short and J 8 bases short, with 7 bases between. This CDR3 region has 10 residues. CDR3 DNA: TGTGCCAGCAGAGACAGGGAAGCTTTCTTT. Amino acids: CASRDREAFF.

In this sample, this clone turned up a few times. The genes are TRBV10-3 and TRBJ1-5; D is ambiguous. Germline V gene lookup returns CDR1 ENHRY and CDR2 SYGVKD. The V end lost 5 bases, the J end lost 6 bases, and 11 bases lay between the germline ends. CDR3 size: 13 residues. The CDR3 loop reads CAISTQVSQPQHF. Written as DNA, the CDR3 is TGTGCCATCAGTACGCAGGTGAGTCAGCCCCAGCATTTT.

The rearrangement joins TRBV7-9 to TRBJ2-7; 7 nucleotides line up with TRBD1. V shed 5 bases and J 3 bases; nucleotides not matched to a gene: 4. The length of the CDR3 is 13 residues. Per germline, CDR1 SEHNR and CDR2 FQNEAQ (reference sequence). The CDR3 DNA reads TGTGCCAGCAGCGAGGACAGGTACTACGAGCAGTACTTC. Encoded protein: CASSEDRYYEQYF.

This chain joins TRBV27 and TRBJ1-1; D unresolved. Germline V gives CDR1 MNHEY, CDR2 SMNVEV (reference sequence). V shed 4 bases and J shed 4 bases, with 16 bases lying between them. The CDR3 length is 15 residues. CDR3 protein: CASSWMGGMATEAFF. The CDR3, as DNA: TGTGCCAGCAGTTGGATGGGAGGGATGGCCACTGAAGCTTTCTTT.

The V gene is TRBV18, the J gene TRBJ1-4; D perhaps matches TRBD1 (6 bases). There are 15 residues in the CDR3. The ends were cut back, 2 bases at V and 0 bases at J, with 7 bases in the middle. Germline V CDR1 and CDR2: KGHSH, LQKENI. The CDR3 DNA reads as TGTGCCAGCTCACCATGGACAGCAACTAATGAAAAACTGTTTTTT. This gives the protein CASSPWTATNEKLFF.

The chain links TRBV18 to TRBJ2-7; possibly TRBD2 for D (5 bases). V was trimmed by 2 bases and J by 0 bases, leaving 8 bases between them. The germline gives CDR1 KGHSH, CDR2 LQKENI. The CDR3 has 14 amino acids. CDR3 loop: CASSPTRSSYEQYF. For the CDR3, the DNA is TGTGCCAGCTCACCAACTAGAAGCTCCTACGAGCAGTACTTC.

The V call is TRBV30, the J call TRBJ2-7, with D tentatively TRBD1 (5 bases). The CDR3 extends over 11 amino acids. V was clipped by 4 bases and J by 5 bases, with 9 bases between them. CDR1 and CDR2 (germline): GTSNPN, SVGIG (reference sequence). CDR3 in amino acids: CAWKGKDEQYF. For the CDR3, the DNA is TGTGCCTGGAAGGGGAAAGACGAGCAGTACTTC.

This clone was detected only a few times. The chain links TRBV6-6 to TRBJ1-3, with D possibly matching TRBD1 (6 bases). V lost 7 bases and J 4 bases, leaving 14 bases between the germline ends. The germline gives CDR1 MNHNY, CDR2 SVGAGI (reference sequence). This CDR3 has 14 residues. The CDR3 spells CASTNRVAGNTIYF. CDR3 DNA: TGTGCCAGCACCAACAGGGTGGCGGGAAACACCATATATTTT.

In this sample, this clone turned up once. The genes are TRBV7-2 and TRBJ2-1; the match to TRBD2 covers 7 bases. Trimming cost V 1 base and J 0 bases; bases outside gene matches: 9. CDR1 is SGHTA and CDR2 is FQGNSA in the germline V gene. The CDR3 consists of 18 residues. CDR3 DNA: TGTGCCAGCAGCTTAGTACCTTCTAGCGGTGCCTCCTACAATGAGCAGTTCTTC. Translating gives CASSLVPSSGASYNEQFF. The complete variable domain, with remaining parts taken from reference TRBV7-2 and TRBJ2-1, reads GAGVSQSPSNKVTEKGKDVELRCDPISGHTALYWYRQSLGQGLEFLIYFQGNSAPDKSGLPSDRFSAERTGGSVSTLTIQRTQQEDSAVYLCASSLVPSSGASYNEQFFGPGTRLTVL.

Only a few counts were recorded for this clone. The chain combines TRBV5-1 with TRBJ2-5; 10 bases align to TRBD2. Germline CDR1 SGHRS, CDR2 YFSETQ. CDR3 length: 17 residues. The junction had 7 bases not matched to a gene; V was cut back by 0 bases and J by 2 bases. The CDR3 sequence is CASSLGGSLAGQETQYF. CDR3 coding DNA: TGCGCCAGCAGCTTGGGGGGGTCACTAGCGGGGCAAGAGACCCAGTACTTC.

This clone has only a few counts. V gene TRBV28 combines with J gene TRBJ2-5; 9 nucleotides match TRBD1. CDR1 is MDHEN, CDR2 SYDVKM, per germline. The CDR3 loop spans 15 amino acids. V gave up 0 bases and J gave up 5 bases; unmatched junction bases: 4. CDR3 protein: CASSLWDRGRETQYF. The CDR3 region has the DNA TGTGCCAGCAGTTTATGGGACAGGGGTAGGGAGACCCAGTACTTC.